What follows is one T cell receptor (beta chain) and its context. Its target is not known. Total RNA, at least 6 micrograms per sample, came from PBMCs. This sample is part of a study of blood T cells in healthy people across ages. Germline V lookup: CDR1 SGHRS, CDR2 YFSETQ. After removal of 4 bases from V and 2 bases from J, the junction contained 8 bases not matched to a gene. This CDR3 contains 15 residues. Study-wide points: It was not possible, with unsorted PBMCs, to conclusively compare naive and antigen-experienced cells.

A sample-barcoded 5' primer and a J-beta primer mix were used in a second PCR of about 6 to 11 cycles. Tags on each cDNA molecule came from a template-switch adaptor with 12 random nucleotides. TCRdb reprocessed the 5' RACE reads via MiXCR and lists one record per CDR3 protein. Of fewer than 1 million distinct CDR3 sequences in the sample, roughly 44% were seen once. The genes are TRBV5-1 and TRBJ2-7; 8 bases fit TRBD1. The sequence was collected from a man in his 60s in good health. The sequenced material came from blood. CDR3 DNA: TGCGCCAGCAGCCTGGGACGGACAGGGACCTACGAGCAGTACTTC. Protein sequence: CASSLGRTGTYEQYF.